This is a list of T cell receptor beta chains from one sample in a study of T cells in narcolepsy. Sequenced by immunoSEQ multiplex PCR; TCRdb stores in-frame clones only, minus some. The sample carries 30,000 or so clones, under 85% recorded once. Sequencing was performed on CD45RA- memory CD4+ T cells from PBMCs. These receptors came from a human donor with narcolepsy. CDR3s include the opening cysteine and the closing phenylalanine or tryptophan. A D gene is named only where the DNA matches it firmly. Only some rows state a clone size, as once, few, many or a class for expanded clones.

DNA,CDR3,size,J,V,D
TGTGCCAGCAGAGGAACTAATGAAAAACTGTTTTTT,CASRGTNEKLFF,.,TRBJ1-4,TRBV6-5,.
TGTGCCAGCAGCTTAGAAGGGGGCGGGTGGACTGAAGCTTTCTTT,CASSLEGGGWTEAFF,.,TRBJ1-1,TRBV11-2,TRBD1
TGTGCCAGCAGTTTAATTGGCGGGGGGCTAACAGATACGCAGTATTTT,CASSLIGGGLTDTQYF,.,TRBJ2-3,TRBV27,TRBD2
TGTGCCAGCGAGGGGACAACTAATGAAAAACTGTTTTTT,CASEGTTNEKLFF,.,TRBJ1-4,TRBV2,.
TGCGCCAGCAGCGAGACAGGGCTCAGCTCCTACAATGAGCAGTTCTTC,CASSETGLSSYNEQFF,.,TRBJ2-1,TRBV5-1,TRBD1
TGTGCCAGCAGCCGCCCCTCGGGGGGGGTGTACAATGAGCAGTTCTTC,CASSRPSGGVYNEQFF,.,TRBJ2-1,TRBV11-1,TRBD2
TGTGCCAGCAGCGTAGGGGTTAGCACTTTTTTGAATGAGCAGTTCTTC,CASSVGVSTFLNEQFF,.,TRBJ2-1,TRBV9,.
TGTGCCAGCAGGCAACGTGGGACAGGGAACACCGGGGAGCTGTTTTTT,CASRQRGTGNTGELFF,.,TRBJ2-2,TRBV11-1,TRBD1
TGTGCCAGCAGCGTAGCTACGGGGGGTTACGAGCAGTACTTC,CASSVATGGYEQYF,.,TRBJ2-7,TRBV9,TRBD2
TGTGCCAGCAGCTTCGGGACCACAGATACGCAGTATTTT,CASSFGTTDTQYF,once,TRBJ2-3,TRBV7-2,.
TGTGCCAGTAGTCGGGCAGGTGGCCTGGGGACTGAAGCTTTCTTT,CASSRAGGLGTEAFF,few,TRBJ1-1,TRBV19,.
TGTGCCAGCAGTGACAGTACACAGTCCTACGAGCAGTACTTC,CASSDSTQSYEQYF,.,TRBJ2-7,TRBV6-5,.
TGTGCCAGCATGGGCAGGCGGAACACTGAAGCTTTCTTT,CASMGRRNTEAFF,.,TRBJ1-1,TRBV2,.
TGTGCCAGCAGCTTAGCACGGCAATCTTATGGCTACACCTTC,CASSLARQSYGYTF,.,TRBJ1-2,TRBV11-2,.
TGTGCCATCAGTACAGGGGGCTACGAGCAGTACTTC,CAISTGGYEQYF,few,TRBJ2-7,TRBV10-3,TRBD1
TGTGCCAGCAGCGCCCGGACAGGGGAAGCTACAGATACGCAGTATTTT,CASSARTGEATDTQYF,.,TRBJ2-3,TRBV9,TRBD1
TGTGCCACCTCTTTCCCACATAATACGGGATCCTACAATGAGCAGTTCTTC,CATSFPHNTGSYNEQFF,.,TRBJ2-1,TRBV15,.
TGTGCCAGTAGGGGAGCACAGGGCCGCACAGATACGCAGTATTTT,CASRGAQGRTDTQYF,.,TRBJ2-3,TRBV19,.
TGTGCCATCAATTCGGGATTCAATCAGCCCCAGCATTTT,CAINSGFNQPQHF,.,TRBJ1-5,TRBV10-3,.
TGTGCCAGCTCACCAATGCAGGTTTCGCACGAGCAGTACTTC,CASSPMQVSHEQYF,.,TRBJ2-7,TRBV18,.
TGTGCCAGCAGCTTAGCGTTTCCAGGGAGGGAGACCCAGTACTTC,CASSLAFPGRETQYF,.,TRBJ2-5,TRBV7-2,.
TGTGCCAGCAGCTTAGTCGGTGCCTTATCCCCGGGGGATGAAAAACTGTTTTTT,CASSLVGALSPGDEKLFF,.,TRBJ1-4,TRBV7-9,.
TGTGCCAGCAGCCGCGGGGGAGAAGGGGAGACCCAGTACTTC,CASSRGGEGETQYF,.,TRBJ2-5,TRBV11-2,TRBD2
TGTGCCAGCAGCCGTTCTAGCGGGGGGGCCTTTTCGAGCGAGCAGTACTTC,CASSRSSGGAFSSEQYF,.,TRBJ2-7,TRBV7-2,TRBD2
TGTGCCAGCAGCCTAGTTGGGGGGGGCGACGGGGAAAAACTGTTTTTT,CASSLVGGGDGEKLFF,.,TRBJ1-4,TRBV4-2,.
TGTGCCAGCAGGACCACAGGGATTCAGCCCCAGCATTTT,CASRTTGIQPQHF,.,TRBJ1-5,TRBV28,.
TGTGCCAGCAGCTTAGCGGGACAGGAGTCCTACGAGCAGTACTTC,CASSLAGQESYEQYF,.,TRBJ2-7,TRBV7-8,TRBD1